This T cell receptor beta chain stems from a study of blood T cell repertoires in COVID-19. Study overall: Donors in the United States, Italy and Spain gave samples during acute or convalescent COVID-19. T cells, B-cell-depleted T cells, or PBMCs supplied cDNA or gDNA.

Original processing notes: Amplification of reference gene primers provided the estimated nucleated cell counts. Only in-frame clones appear in the TCRdb table, and some are missing; sequencing was by immunoSEQ multiplex PCR. V and J calls and clone size follow that table, whereas D and trimming were derived from the DNA. The sample has about 300,000 clones; about 90% are singletons. Patients of the Seattle cohort, enrolled during active infection, were followed longitudinally. The V gene end was trimmed by 3 bases and the J gene end by 5 bases; junction bases not matched to a gene: 5. The CDR3 covers 14 residues. Looked up from germline, CDR1 is KGHSH and CDR2 is LQKENI.

This chain connects TRBV18 to TRBJ2-5, with 8 bases fitting TRBD2. Sequencing used peripheral blood. This receptor was obtained from a woman in her twenties or thirties with COVID-19, enrolled during active disease. The CDR3 nucleotides read TGTGCCAGCTCACCCGGGGGGGCCCGGGAGACCCAGTACTTC. Translated: CASSPGGARETQYF.